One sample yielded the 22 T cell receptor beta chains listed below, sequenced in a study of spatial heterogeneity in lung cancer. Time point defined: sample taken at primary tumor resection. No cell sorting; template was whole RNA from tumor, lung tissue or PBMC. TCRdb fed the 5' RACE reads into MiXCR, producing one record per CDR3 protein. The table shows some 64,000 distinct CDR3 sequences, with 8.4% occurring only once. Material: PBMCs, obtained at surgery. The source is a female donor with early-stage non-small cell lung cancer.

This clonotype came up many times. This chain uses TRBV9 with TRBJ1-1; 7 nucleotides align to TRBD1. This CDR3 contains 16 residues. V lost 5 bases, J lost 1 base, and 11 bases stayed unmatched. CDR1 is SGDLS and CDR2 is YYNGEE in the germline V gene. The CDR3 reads CASSQVPGGENTEAFF. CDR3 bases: TGTGCCAGCAGTCAGGTTCCAGGGGGGGAGAACACTGAAGCTTTCTTT.

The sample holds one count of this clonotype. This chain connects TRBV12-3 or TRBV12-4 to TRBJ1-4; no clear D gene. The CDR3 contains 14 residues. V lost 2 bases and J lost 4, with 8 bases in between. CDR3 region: CASSLRAGNEKLFF. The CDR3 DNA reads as TGTGCCAGCAGTTTACGGGCGGGTAATGAAAAACTGTTTTTT.

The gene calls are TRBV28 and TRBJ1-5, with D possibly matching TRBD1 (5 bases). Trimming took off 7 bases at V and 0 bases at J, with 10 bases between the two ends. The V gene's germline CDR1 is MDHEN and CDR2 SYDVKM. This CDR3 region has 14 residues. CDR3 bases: TGTGCCAGCATTAGAGGGGTTAGCAATCAGCCCCAGCATTTT. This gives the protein CASIRGVSNQPQHF.

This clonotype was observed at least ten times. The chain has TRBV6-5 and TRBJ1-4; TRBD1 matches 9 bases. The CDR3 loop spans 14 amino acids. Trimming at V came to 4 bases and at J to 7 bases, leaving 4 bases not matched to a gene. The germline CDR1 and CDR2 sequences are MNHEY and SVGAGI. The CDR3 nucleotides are TGTGCCAGCAGTTCCGGACAGGGGCTTGAAAAACTGTTTTTT. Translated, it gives CASSSGQGLEKLFF.

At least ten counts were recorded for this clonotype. The CDR3 DNA reads as TGCAGTGCTAGTCAAGGACAGGGACATGGCTACACCTTC. Translation gives CSASQGQGHGYTF. This chain connects TRBV20-1 to TRBJ1-2; TRBD1 aligns across 8 bases. V gave up 3 bases and J gave up 6 bases; unmatched junction bases: 6. The CDR3 has 13 residues. CDR1 and CDR2 (germline): DFQATT, SNEGSKA (reference sequence).

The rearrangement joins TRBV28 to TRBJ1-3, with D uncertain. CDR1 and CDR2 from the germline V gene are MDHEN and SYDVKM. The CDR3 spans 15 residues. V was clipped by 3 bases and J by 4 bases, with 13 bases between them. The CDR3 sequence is CASSFDPGRGNTIYF. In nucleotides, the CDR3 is TGTGCCAGCAGTTTCGACCCGGGAAGGGGAAACACCATATATTTT. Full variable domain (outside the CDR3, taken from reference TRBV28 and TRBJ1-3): DVKVTQSSRYLVKRTGEKVFLECVQDMDHENMFWYRQDPGLGLRLIYFSYDVKMKEKGDIPEGYSVSREKKERFSLILESASTNQTSMYLCASSFDPGRGNTIYFGEGSWLTVV.

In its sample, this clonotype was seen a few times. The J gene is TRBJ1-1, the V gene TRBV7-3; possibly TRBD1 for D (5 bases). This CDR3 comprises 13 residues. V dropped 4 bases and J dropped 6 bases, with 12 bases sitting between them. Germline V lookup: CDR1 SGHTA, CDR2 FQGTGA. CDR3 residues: CASSSLRAAEAFF. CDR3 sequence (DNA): TGTGCCAGCAGCTCTCTCAGGGCCGCTGAAGCTTTCTTT.

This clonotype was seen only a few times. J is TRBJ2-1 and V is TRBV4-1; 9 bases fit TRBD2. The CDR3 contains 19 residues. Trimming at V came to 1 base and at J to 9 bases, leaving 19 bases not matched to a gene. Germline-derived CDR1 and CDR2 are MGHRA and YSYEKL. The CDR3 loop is CASSQVGDWASGVGSEQFF. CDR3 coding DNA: TGCGCCAGCAGCCAAGTCGGAGACTGGGCTAGCGGGGTAGGGAGTGAGCAGTTCTTC.

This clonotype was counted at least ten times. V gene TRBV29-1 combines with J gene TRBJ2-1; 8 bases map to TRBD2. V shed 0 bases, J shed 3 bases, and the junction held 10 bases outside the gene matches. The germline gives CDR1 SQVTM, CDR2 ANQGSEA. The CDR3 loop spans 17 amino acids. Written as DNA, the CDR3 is TGCAGCGTTGAAGATCTGTCGGGACTAGAGCGCTACAATGAGCAGTTCTTC. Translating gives CSVEDLSGLERYNEQFF.

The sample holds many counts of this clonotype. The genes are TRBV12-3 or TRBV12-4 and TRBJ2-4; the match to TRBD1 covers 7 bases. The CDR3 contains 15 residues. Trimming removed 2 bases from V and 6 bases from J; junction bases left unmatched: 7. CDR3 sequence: CASSLRGGLGNIQYF. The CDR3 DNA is TGTGCCAGCAGTTTAAGAGGGGGCTTAGGAAACATTCAGTACTTC.

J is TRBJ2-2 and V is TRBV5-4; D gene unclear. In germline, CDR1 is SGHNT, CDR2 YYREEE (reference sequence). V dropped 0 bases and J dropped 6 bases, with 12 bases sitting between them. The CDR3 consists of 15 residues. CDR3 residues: CASSLGQVGSGELFF. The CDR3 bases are TGTGCCAGCAGCTTGGGACAAGTAGGGTCCGGGGAGCTGTTTTTT.

This CDR3 reads CASSQKRNTEAFF. CDR3 nucleotides: TGTGCCAGCAGCCAAAAACGGAACACTGAAGCTTTCTTT. This sequence joins TRBV3-1 and TRBJ1-1; D is undetermined. The CDR3 has 13 amino acids. Trimming pared 2 bases from V and 1 base from J, leaving 5 bases between. Germline V gene sequence: CDR1 LGHDT, CDR2 YNNKEL (reference sequence).

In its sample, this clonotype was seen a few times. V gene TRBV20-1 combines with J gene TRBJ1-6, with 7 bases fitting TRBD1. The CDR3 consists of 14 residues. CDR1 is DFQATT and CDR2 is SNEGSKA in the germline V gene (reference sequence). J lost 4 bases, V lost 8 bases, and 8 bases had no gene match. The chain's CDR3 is CSTYRGGYNSPLHF. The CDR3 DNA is TGCAGTACTTACAGGGGAGGTTATAATTCACCCCTCCACTTT.

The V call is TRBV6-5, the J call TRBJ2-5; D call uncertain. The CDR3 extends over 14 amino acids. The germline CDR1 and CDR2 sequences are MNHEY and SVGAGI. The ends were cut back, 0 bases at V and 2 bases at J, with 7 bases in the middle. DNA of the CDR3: TGTGCCAGCAGTTACTCGGGATTTCAAGAGACCCAGTACTTC. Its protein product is CASSYSGFQETQYF.

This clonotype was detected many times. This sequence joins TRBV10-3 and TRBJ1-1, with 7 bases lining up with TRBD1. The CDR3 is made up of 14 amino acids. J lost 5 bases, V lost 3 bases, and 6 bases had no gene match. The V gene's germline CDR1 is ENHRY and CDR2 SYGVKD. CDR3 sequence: CAISDRRGSTEAFF. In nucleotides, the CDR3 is TGTGCCATCAGTGATCGCAGGGGGTCTACTGAAGCTTTCTTT.

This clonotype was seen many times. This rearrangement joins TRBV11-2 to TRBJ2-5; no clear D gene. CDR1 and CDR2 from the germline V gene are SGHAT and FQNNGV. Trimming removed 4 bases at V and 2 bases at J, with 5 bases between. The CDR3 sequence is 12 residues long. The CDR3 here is CASSWGQETQYF. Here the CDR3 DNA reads TGTGCCAGCAGCTGGGGACAAGAGACCCAGTACTTC. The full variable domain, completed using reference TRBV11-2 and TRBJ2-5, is EAGVAQSPRYKIIEKRQSVAFWCNPISGHATLYWYQQILGQGPKLLIQFQNNGVVDDSQLPKDRFSAERLKGVDSTLKIQPAKLEDSAVYLCASSWGQETQYFGPGTRLLVL.

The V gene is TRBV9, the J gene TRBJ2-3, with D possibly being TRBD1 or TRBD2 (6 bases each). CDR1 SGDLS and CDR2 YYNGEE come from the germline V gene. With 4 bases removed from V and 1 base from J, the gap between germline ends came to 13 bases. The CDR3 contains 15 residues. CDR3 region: CASSPARGGTDTQYF. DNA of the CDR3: TGTGCCAGCAGCCCCGCGAGGGGGGGCACAGATACGCAGTATTTT.

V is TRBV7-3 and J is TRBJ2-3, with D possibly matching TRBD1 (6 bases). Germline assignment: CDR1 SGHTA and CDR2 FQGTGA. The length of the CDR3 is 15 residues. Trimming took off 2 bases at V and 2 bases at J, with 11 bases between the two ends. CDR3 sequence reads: CASSLVGGTTDTQYF. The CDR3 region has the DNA TGTGCCAGCAGCTTAGTAGGGGGAACCACAGATACGCAGTATTTT.

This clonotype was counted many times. Written as DNA, the CDR3 is TGTGCCAGCACCCCACCTGGGCAGATGAACACTGAAGCTTTCTTT. Its translation: CASTPPGQMNTEAFF. The rearrangement uses TRBV12-3 or TRBV12-4 and TRBJ1-1; D uncertain. V lost 7 bases and J lost 0, with 15 bases in between. The CDR3 length is 15 residues.

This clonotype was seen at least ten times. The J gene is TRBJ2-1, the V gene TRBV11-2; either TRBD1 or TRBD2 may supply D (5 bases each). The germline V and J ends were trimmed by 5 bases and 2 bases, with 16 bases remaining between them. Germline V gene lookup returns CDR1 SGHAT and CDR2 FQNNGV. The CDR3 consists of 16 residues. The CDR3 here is CASSRNSGTPYNEQFF. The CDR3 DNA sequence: TGTGCCAGCAGCCGTAATTCAGGGACCCCCTACAATGAGCAGTTCTTC.

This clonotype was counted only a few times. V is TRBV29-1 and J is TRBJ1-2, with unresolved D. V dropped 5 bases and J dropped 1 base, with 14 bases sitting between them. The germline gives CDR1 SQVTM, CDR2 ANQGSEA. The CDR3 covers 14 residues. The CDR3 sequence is CSVSVFGLNYGYTF. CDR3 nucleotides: TGCAGCGTTTCAGTGTTTGGGCTTAACTATGGCTACACCTTC.

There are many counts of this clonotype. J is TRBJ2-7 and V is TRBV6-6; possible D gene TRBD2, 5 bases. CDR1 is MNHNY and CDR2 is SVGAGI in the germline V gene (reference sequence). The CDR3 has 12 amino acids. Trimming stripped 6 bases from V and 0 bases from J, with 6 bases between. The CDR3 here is CASSRDSYEQYV. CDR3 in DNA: TGTGCCAGCAGCCGGGACTCCTACGAGCAGTACGTC.